Listed here is a single TCR beta chain. It was negative isolation that provided the CD8+ and CD4+ T cells, whereas TEMRA cells were enriched by FACS. The data were obtained in a study of CD8 T cells in Susac syndrome. This CDR3 has 13 amino acids. The ends were cut back, 10 bases at V and 0 bases at J, with 12 bases in the middle. Per the germline V gene, CDR1 is SNHLY and CDR2 is FYNNEI. RNA totalling roughly 0.5 to 1 ug underwent reverse transcription with random hexamers. TCRdb re-derived calls from the immunoSEQ multiplex PCR reads in MiXCR, one entry per CDR3 protein. This table holds about 180,000 distinct CDR3 sequences, roughly 95% found once.

The chain joins TRBV2 to TRBJ1-1, with D unclear. The specimen was CD8+ T cells from PBMCs. The receptor was isolated from a human donor with multiple sclerosis. CDR3 nucleotide sequence: TGTGCCATCGGGGAGTACATGAACACTGAAGCTTTCTTT. It yields the protein CAIGEYMNTEAFF.